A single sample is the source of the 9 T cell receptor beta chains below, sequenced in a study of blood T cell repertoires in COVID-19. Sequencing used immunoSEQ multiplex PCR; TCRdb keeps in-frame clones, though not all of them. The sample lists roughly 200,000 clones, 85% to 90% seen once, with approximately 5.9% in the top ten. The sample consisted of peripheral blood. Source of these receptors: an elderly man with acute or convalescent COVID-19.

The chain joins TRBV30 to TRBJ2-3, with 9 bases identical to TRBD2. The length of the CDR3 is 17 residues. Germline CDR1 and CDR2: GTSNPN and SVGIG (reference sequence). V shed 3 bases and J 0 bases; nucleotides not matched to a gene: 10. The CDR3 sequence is CAWRERGSGRSTDTQYF. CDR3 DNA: TGTGCCTGGAGGGAACGGGGGAGCGGGAGGAGCACAGATACGCAGTATTTT.

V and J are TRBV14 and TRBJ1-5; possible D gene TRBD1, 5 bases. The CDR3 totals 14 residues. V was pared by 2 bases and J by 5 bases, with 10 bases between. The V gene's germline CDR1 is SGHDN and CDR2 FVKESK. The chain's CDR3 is CASSQQGSHQPQHF. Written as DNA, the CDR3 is TGTGCCAGCAGCCAACAGGGTTCGCATCAGCCCCAGCATTTT. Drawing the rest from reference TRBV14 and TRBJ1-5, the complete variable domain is EAGVTQFPSHSVIEKGQTVTLRCDPISGHDNLYWYRRVMGKEIKFLLHFVKESKQDESGMPNNRFLAERTGGTYSTLKVQPAELEDSGVYFCASSQQGSHQPQHFGDGTRLSIL.

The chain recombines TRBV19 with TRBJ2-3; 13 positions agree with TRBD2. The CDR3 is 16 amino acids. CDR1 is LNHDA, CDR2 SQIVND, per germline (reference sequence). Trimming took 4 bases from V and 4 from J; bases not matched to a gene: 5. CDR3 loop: CASSTRTSGSPDTQYF. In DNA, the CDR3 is TGTGCCAGTAGTACAAGGACTAGCGGGAGCCCAGATACGCAGTATTTT.

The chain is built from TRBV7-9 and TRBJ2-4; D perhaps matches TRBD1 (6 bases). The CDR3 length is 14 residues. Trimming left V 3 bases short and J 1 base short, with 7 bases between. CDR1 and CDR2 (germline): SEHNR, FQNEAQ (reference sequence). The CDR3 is CASSFQGAKNIQYF. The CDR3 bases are TGTGCCAGCAGCTTTCAGGGGGCCAAAAACATTCAGTACTTC.

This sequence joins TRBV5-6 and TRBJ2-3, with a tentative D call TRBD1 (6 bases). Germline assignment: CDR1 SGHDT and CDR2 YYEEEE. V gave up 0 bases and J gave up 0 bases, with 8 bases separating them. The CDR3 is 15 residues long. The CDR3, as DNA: TGTGCCAGCAGCTTGGGACAGGTTAGCACAGATACGCAGTATTTT. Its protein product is CASSLGQVSTDTQYF.

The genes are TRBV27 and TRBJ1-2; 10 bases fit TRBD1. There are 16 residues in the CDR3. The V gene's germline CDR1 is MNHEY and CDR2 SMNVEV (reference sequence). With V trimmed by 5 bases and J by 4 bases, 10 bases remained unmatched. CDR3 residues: CASSPEWTGGAYGYTF. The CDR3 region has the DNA TGTGCCAGCAGTCCCGAGTGGACAGGGGGTGCCTATGGCTACACCTTC.

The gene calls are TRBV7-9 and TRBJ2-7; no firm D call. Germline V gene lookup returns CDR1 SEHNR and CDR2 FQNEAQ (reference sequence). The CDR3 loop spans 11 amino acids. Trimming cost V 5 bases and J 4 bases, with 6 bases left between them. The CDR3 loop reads CASSTSYEQYF. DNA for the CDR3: TGTGCCAGCAGCACGAGTTACGAGCAGTACTTC.

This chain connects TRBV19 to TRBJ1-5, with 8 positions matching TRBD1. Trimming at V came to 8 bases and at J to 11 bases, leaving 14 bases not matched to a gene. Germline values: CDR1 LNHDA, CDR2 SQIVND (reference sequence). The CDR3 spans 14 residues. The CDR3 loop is CASVSGTGQLSQHF. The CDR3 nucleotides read TGTGCCAGTGTCTCGGGGACAGGCCAATTGTCCCAGCATTTT.

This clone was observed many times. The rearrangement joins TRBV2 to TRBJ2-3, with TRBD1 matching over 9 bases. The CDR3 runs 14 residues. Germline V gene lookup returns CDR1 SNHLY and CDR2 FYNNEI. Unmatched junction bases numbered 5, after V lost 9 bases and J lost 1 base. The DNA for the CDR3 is TGTGCCAGTACAGGGGGCGCGGGCACAGATACGCAGTATTTT. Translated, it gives CASTGGAGTDTQYF.